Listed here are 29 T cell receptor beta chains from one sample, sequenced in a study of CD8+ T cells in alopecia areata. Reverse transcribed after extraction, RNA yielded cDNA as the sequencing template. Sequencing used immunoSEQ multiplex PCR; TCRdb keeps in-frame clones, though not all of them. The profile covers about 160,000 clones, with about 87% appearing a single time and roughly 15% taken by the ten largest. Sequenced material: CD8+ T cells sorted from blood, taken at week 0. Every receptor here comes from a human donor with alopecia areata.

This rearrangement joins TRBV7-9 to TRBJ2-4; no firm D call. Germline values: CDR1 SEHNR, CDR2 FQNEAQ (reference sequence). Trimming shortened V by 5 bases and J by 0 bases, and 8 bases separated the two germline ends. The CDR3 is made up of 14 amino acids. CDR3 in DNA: TGTGCCAGCAGCCCTGGGGTAGCCAAAAACATTCAGTACTTC. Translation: CASSPGVAKNIQYF.

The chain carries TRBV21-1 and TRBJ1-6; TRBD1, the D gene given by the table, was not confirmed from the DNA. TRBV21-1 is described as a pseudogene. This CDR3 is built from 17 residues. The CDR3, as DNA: TGTGCCAGCAGCAAACCGGGACAGGGGGGAGATAATTCACCCCTCCACTTT. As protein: CASSKPGQGGDNSPLHF.

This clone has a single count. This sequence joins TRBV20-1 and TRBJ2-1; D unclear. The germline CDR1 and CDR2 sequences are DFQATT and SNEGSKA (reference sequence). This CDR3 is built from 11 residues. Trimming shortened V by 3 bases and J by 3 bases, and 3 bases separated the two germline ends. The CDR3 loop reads CSASRYNEQFF. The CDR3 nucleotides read TGCAGTGCTAGTCGCTACAATGAGCAGTTCTTC.

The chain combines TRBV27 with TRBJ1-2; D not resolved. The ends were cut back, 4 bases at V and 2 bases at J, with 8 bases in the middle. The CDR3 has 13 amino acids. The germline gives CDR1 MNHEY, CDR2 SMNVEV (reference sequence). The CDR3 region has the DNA TGTGCCAGCAGTTGGGCACTCAACTATGGCTACACCTTC. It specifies CASSWALNYGYTF.

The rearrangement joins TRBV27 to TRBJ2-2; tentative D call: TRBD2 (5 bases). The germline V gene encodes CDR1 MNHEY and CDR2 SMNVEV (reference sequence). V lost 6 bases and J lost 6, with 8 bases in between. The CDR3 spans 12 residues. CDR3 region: CASSPGAGELFF. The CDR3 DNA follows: TGTGCCAGCAGCCCCGGGGCCGGGGAGCTGTTTTTT.

CDR3 sequence reads: CASSSGGQGAADTQYF. For the CDR3, the DNA is TGTGCCAGCAGTTCCGGGGGACAGGGGGCCGCAGATACGCAGTATTTT. The chain carries TRBV6-5 and TRBJ2-3, with 12 nucleotides matching TRBD1. The CDR3 spans 16 residues. The V and J ends lost 4 bases and 4 bases, in that order; junction bases with no gene match: 6. CDR1 and CDR2 (germline): MNHEY, SVGAGI.

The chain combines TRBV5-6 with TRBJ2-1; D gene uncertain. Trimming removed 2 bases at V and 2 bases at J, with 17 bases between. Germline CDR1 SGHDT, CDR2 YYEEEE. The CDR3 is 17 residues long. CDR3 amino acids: CASSFEDSITPYNEQFF. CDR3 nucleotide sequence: TGTGCCAGCAGCTTTGAGGATAGCATCACCCCCTACAATGAGCAGTTCTTC. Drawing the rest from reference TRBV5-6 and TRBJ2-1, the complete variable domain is DAGVTQSPTHLIKTRGQQVTLRCSPKSGHDTVSWYQQALGQGPQFIFQYYEEEERQRGNFPDRFSGHQFPNYSSELNVNALLLGDSALYLCASSFEDSITPYNEQFFGPGTRLTVL.

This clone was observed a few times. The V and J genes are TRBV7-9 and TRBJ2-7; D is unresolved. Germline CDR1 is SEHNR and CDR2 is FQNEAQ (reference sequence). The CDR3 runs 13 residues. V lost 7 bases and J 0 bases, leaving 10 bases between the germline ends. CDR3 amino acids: CASIKISSYEQYF. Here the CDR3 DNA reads TGTGCCAGCATAAAAATAAGCTCCTACGAGCAGTACTTC. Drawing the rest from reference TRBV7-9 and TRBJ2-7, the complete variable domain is DTGVSQNPRHKITKRGQNVTFRCDPISEHNRLYWYRQTLGQGPEFLTYFQNEAQLEKSRLLSDRFSAERPKGSFSTLEIQRTEQGDSAMYLCASIKISSYEQYFGPGTRLTVT.

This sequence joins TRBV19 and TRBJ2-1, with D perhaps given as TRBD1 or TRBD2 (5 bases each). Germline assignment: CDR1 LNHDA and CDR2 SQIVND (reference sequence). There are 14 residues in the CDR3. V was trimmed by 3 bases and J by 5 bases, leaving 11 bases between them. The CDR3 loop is CASSIGGENNEQFF. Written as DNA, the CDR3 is TGTGCCAGTAGTATTGGGGGAGAAAACAATGAGCAGTTCTTC.

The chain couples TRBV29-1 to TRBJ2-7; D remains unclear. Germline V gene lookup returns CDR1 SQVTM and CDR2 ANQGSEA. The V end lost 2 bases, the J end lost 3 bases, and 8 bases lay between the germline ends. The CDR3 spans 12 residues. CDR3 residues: CSVEWEDYEQYF. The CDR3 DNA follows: TGCAGCGTTGAATGGGAAGACTACGAGCAGTACTTC.

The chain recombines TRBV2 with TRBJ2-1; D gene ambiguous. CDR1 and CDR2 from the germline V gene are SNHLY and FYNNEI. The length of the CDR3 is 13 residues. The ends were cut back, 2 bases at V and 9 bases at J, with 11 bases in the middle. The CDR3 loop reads CASSEFGDGEQFF. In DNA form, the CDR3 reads TGTGCCAGCAGTGAATTTGGGGATGGTGAGCAGTTCTTC.

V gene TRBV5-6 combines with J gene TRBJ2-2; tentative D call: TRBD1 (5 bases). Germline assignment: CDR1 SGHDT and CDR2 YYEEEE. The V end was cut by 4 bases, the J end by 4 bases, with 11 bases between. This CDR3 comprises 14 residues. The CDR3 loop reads CASSADTATGELFF. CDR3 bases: TGTGCCAGCAGCGCGGACACCGCCACCGGGGAGCTGTTTTTT.

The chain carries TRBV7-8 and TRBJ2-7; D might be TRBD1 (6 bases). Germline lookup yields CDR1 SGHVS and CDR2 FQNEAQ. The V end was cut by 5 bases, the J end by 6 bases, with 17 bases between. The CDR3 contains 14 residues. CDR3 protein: CASSPRDNAFEQYF. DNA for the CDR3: TGTGCCAGCAGCCCCCGGGACAATGCTTTCGAGCAGTACTTC.

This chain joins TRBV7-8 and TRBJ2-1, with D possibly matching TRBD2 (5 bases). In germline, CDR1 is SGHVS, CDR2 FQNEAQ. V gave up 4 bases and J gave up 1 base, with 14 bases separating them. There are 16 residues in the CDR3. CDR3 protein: CASSSIRGRSYNEQFF. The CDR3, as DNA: TGTGCCAGCAGCTCCATCCGGGGTAGGTCCTACAATGAGCAGTTCTTC.

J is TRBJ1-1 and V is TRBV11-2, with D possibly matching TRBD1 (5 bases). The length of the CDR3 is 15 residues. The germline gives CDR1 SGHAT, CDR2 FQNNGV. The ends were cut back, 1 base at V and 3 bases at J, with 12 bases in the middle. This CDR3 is CASSLGGAWDTEAFF. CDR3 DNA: TGTGCCAGCAGCTTAGGAGGGGCTTGGGACACTGAAGCTTTCTTT. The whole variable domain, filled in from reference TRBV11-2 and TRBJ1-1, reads EAGVAQSPRYKIIEKRQSVAFWCNPISGHATLYWYQQILGQGPKLLIQFQNNGVVDDSQLPKDRFSAERLKGVDSTLKIQPAKLEDSAVYLCASSLGGAWDTEAFFGQGTRLTVV.

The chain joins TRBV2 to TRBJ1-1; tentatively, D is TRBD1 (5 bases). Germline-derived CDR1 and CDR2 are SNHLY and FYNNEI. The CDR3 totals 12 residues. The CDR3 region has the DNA TGTGTCATCCCAGGGTCGGGTACTGAAGCTTTCTTT. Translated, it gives CVIPGSGTEAFF.

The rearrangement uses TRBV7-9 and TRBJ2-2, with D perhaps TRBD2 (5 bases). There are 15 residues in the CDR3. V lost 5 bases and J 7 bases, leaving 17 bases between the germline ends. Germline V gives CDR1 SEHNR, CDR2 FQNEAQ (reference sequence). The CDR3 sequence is CASSPSSRLIGELFF. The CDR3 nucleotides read TGTGCCAGCAGCCCCTCGAGCCGACTAATCGGGGAGCTGTTTTTT.

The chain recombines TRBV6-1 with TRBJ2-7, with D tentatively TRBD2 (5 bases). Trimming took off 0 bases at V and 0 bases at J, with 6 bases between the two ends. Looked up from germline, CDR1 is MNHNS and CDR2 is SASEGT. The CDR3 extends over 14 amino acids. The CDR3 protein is CASSEAEGSYEQYF. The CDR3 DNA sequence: TGTGCCAGCAGTGAAGCAGAGGGCTCCTACGAGCAGTACTTC.

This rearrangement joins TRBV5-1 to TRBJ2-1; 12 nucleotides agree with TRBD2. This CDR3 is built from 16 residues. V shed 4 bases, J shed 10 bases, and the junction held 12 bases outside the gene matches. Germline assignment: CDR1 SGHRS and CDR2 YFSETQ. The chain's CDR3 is CASSPLLAGGPREQFF. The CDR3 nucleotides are TGCGCCAGCAGCCCTCTCCTAGCGGGAGGGCCGAGGGAGCAGTTCTTC.

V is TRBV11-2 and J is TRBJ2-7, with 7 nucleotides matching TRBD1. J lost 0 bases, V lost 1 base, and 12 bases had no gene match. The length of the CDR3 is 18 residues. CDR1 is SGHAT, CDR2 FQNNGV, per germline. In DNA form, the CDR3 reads TGTGCCAGCAGCTTAGGAGGGTCGGGACAGCCGAGCTCCTACGAGCAGTACTTC. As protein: CASSLGGSGQPSSYEQYF.

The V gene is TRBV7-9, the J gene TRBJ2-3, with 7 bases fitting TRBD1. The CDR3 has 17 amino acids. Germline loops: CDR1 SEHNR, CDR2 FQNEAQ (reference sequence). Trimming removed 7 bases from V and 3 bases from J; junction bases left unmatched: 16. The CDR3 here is CASTKFRRGQLTDTQYF. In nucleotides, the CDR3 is TGTGCCAGCACCAAATTTCGCAGGGGACAGCTTACAGATACGCAGTATTTT.

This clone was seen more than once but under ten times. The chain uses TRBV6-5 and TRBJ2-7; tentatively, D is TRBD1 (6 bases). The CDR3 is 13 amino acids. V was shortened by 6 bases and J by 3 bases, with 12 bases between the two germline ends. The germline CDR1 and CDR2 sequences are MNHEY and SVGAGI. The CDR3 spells CASRSDRIYEQYF. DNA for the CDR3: TGTGCCAGCAGATCCGACAGGATCTACGAGCAGTACTTC.

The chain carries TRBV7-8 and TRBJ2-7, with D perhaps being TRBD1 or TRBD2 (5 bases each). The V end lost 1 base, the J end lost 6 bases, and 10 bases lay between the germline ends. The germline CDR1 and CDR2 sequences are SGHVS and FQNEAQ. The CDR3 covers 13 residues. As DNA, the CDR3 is TGTGCCAGCAGCTTAGTGGGGACCCCCGAGCAGTACTTC. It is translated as CASSLVGTPEQYF.

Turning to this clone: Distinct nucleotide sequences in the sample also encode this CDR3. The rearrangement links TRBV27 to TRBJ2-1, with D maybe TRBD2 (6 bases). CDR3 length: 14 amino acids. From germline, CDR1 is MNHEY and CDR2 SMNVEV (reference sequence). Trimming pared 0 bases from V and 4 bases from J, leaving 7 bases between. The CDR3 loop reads CASSLSGLYNEQFF. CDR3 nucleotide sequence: TGTGCCAGCAGTTTATCAGGACTATACAATGAGCAGTTCTTC.

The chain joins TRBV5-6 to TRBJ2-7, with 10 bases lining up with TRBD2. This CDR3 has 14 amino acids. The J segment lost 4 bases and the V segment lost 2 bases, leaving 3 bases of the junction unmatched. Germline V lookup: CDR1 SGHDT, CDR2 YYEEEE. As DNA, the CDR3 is TGTGCCAGCAGCTTAGTGACTAGCGGGTACGAGCAGTACTTC. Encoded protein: CASSLVTSGYEQYF.

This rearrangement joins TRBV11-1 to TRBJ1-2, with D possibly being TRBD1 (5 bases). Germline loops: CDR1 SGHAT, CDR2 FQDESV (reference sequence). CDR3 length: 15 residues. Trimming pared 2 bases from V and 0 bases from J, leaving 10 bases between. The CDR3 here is CASSLTGTANYGYTF. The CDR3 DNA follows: TGTGCCAGCAGCTTAACCGGGACGGCTAACTATGGCTACACCTTC.

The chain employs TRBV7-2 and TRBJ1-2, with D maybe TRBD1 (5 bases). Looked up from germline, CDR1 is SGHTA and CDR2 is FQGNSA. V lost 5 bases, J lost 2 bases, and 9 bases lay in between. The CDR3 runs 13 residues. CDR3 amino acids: CASSHPGNYGYTF. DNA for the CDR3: TGTGCCAGCAGCCACCCAGGGAACTATGGCTACACCTTC.

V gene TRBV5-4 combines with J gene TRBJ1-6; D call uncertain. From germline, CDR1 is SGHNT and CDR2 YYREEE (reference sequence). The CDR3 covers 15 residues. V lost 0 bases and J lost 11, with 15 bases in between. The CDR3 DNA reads TGTGCCAGCAGCTTGGCGGCTGACATTCGGGCACCCCTCCACTTT. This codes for CASSLAADIRAPLHF.

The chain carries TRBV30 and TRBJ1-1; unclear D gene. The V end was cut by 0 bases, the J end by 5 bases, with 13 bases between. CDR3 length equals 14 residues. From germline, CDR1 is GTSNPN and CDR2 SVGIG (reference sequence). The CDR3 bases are TGTGCCTGGAGTGTCGAACTCACTAGTACTGAAGCTTTCTTT. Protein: CAWSVELTSTEAFF.